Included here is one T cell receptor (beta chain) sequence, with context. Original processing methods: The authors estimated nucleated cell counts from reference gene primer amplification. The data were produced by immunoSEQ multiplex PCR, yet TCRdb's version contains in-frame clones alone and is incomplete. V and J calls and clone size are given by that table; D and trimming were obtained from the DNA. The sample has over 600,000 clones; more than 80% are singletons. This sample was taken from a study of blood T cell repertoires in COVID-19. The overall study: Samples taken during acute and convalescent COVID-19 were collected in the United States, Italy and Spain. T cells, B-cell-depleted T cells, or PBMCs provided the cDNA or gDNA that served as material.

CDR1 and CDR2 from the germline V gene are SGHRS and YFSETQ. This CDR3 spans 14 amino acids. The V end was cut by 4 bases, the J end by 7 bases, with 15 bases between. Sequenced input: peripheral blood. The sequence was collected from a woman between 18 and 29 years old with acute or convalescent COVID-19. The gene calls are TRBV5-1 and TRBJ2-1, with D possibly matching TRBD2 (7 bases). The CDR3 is CASSPLGGVNEQFF. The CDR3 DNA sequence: TGCGCCAGCAGCCCACTAGGGGGGGTGAATGAGCAGTTCTTC.